This T cell receptor beta chain derives from a study of T cell responses to AZD1222 COVID-19 vaccine (dated by TCRdb to about 2021). In the study overall: AZD1222 recipients whose second dose came at about 4 weeks and those whose second dose came at about 12 weeks were combined into one group, since spike-specific TCR depth and breadth did not differ between the two schedules. Trial participants were enrolled into age subgroups of 18-55, 56-69 and 70-plus years, which contained around 140, 26 and 57 TCR-sequenced participants, respectively. A total of around 240 trial participants underwent TCR sequencing, of whom 200 to 220 received two doses of AZD1222 and about 26 received two doses of the MenACWY control vaccine. General study outcomes and caveats: Epitopes outside the regions mutated in the B.1.351 and B.1.1.7 variants were reportedly recognized by nearly half of the unique spike-specific TCRs. The 56-69-year group was small, and its depth increase did not reach significance, likely because of low power. Participants were mostly white British and included more females than males, and it was suggested by the authors that clonal diversity may have been underestimated. Because no samples from the day 14 peak response were available, repertoires could be characterized only after the peak T cell response. Conclusions about previously exposed vaccinees are limited because only six or seven AZD1222 recipients were SARS-CoV-2 seropositive at baseline. After two AZD1222 doses, both the breadth and the depth of spike-specific TCRs were significantly higher than at day 0 and than in MenACWY recipients. The whole spike protein was spanned by vaccine-associated CD4 TCRs, and dominant responses were seen in regions 160-218 and 743-854.

The sample's time point label, decoded: baseline before first vaccination. Samples from vaccinated people were obtained from the UK trials COV001 and COV002, which included a single-blind randomized controlled phase 2/3 trial of AZD1222 (ChAdOx1 nCoV-19) in healthy adults. For TCRbeta chain sequencing, PBMC samples were collected from trial participants at day 0 and at day 28 after the second dose. Trimming at the junction amounts to 6 bases on V and 6 bases on J, and the germline ends lie 11 bases apart. Its CDR3 holds 13 amino acids, cysteine through phenylalanine. The kept DNA is CDR3 alone, 39 bases in frame from the first base. This clone has only a few counts. This clone's antigen is unknown. No much larger clone exists at a distance of one base, and base qualities are not known. The CDR3 regions of human TCRbeta chains were analyzed by immunosequencing. The authors' pipeline ran thus. TCRs in the repertoires were compared against a reference library of SARS-CoV-2-specific TCRs that had been generated with the MIRA antigen-specificity platform. Breadth was defined as the fraction of unique TCRs that were SARS-CoV-2-associated, and depth was defined as the fraction of total T cells that were SARS-CoV-2-associated. Using the MIRA data, every spike-specific TCR was mapped to the spike region that the TCR reacted to and assigned to either a CD4 or a CD8 class. Log10-transformed breadth and depth values were compared by one-way ANOVA with Sidak's multiple comparisons tests. TCRdb carries this immuneACCESS record with in-frame sequences only. Its versions omit some clonotypes, under half of them owing to an unresolved V gene in the studies checked, with the rest unexplained. The DNA was the basis for D and trimming; V, J and clone size are from that table. Present in this sample are approximately 130,000 clones, 70% to 90% of which were seen just once. Roughly 9.1% of the sample is taken by the ten largest.

This specimen consisted of peripheral blood, obtained on day 0 of AZD1222 vaccination. The receptor chain draws on TRBV12-3 or TRBV12-4 and TRBJ2-2; perhaps TRBD1 is the D gene, with 5 bases matching. This receptor was taken from an adult in good health. The CDR3 in this case is CASRSEQAGELFF. The nucleotides read TGTGCCAGCAGGTCCGAACAGGCCGGGGAGCTGTTTTTT.